This T cell receptor beta chain was found in a study of cytomegalovirus exposure and HLA in healthy donors. The germline V gene encodes CDR1 SGHTS and CDR2 YDEGEE. Trimming removed 0 bases at V and 0 bases at J, with 7 bases between. The CDR3 runs to 14 residues. Of note for this clone: Its antigen is not known.

Study observations and caveats: Versus the approximately 700-donor mean, an Asian-associated ancestry cluster reportedly showed fewer N-insertions in a later analysis. Previously analyzed data showed that most TCR beta V segments were productive at a frequency of about 87% or about 30%. The likely explanation for a cluster of highly shared sequence variants was sequencing artifact.

PCR primers comprised 60 Vbeta and 13 Jbeta primers. Libraries were prepared by immunoSEQ multiplex PCR; TCRdb keeps only in-frame clonotypes and omits some of them. The table shows some 65,000 clones, with less than 70% occurring only once. The chain has TRBV5-8 and TRBJ2-7; no clear D gene. The sample was PBMCs. This clonotype was sampled from a man aged 25 to 40 in good health and CMV-seronegative. The CDR3 reads CASSLDGSSYEQYF. Written as DNA, the CDR3 is TGTGCCAGCAGCTTGGACGGTAGCTCCTACGAGCAGTACTTC. Looking up the rest from reference TRBV5-8 and TRBJ2-7 gives the full variable domain: EAGVTQSPTHLIKTRGQQATLRCSPISGHTSVYWYQQALGLGLQFLLWYDEGEERNRGNFPPRFSGRQFPNYSSELNVNALELEDSALYLCASSLDGSSYEQYFGPGTRLTVT.